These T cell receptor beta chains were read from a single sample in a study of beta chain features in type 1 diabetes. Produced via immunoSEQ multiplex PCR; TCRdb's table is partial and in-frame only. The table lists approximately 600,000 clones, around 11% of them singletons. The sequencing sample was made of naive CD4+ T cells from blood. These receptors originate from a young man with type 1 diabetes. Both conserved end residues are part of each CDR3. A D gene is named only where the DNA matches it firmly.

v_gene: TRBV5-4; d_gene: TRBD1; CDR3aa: CASSFDRGLGNEQFF
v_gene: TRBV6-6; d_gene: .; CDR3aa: CASREDGYEQYF
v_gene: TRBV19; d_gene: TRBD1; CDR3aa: CASSNLGQGDLETQYF
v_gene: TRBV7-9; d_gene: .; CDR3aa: CASSFDSRQPQHF
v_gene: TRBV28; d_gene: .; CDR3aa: CASRYGRSTDTQYF
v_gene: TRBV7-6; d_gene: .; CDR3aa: CASQGSDRHEQYF
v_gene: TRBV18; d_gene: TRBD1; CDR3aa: CASSPPGTGGWNEQFF
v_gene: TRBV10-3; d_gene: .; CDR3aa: CAIGNTGITEAFF
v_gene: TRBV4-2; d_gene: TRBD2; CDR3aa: CASSQVSSGSSYNEQFF
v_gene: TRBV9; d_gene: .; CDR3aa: CASSATLSPVSSYNEQFF
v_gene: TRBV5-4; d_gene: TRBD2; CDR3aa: CASRVSGGSSYNEQFF
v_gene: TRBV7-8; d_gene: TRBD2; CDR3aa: CASSLVPSGGTNYNEQFF